The 18 T cell receptor beta chains below were found in one sample sequenced in a study of T cell responses to AZD1222 COVID-19 vaccine. Data came from immunoSEQ multiplex PCR; TCRdb stores just in-frame clones and leaves some out. The profile covers fewer than 100,000 clones, with roughly 84% appearing a single time and about a fifth taken by the ten largest. Sequencing used peripheral blood, obtained on day 0 of AZD1222 vaccination. These receptors all come from an adult in good health.

The chain combines TRBV7-2 with TRBJ2-5, with D tentatively TRBD1 (5 bases). Trimming shortened V by 0 bases and J by 5 bases, and 13 bases separated the two germline ends. Germline CDR1 and CDR2: SGHTA and FQGNSA. The length of the CDR3 is 15 residues. The CDR3 sequence is CASSLAQGSGETQYF. The CDR3 DNA sequence: TGTGCCAGCAGCTTAGCGCAGGGCTCCGGGGAGACCCAGTACTTC.

The chain joins TRBV2 to TRBJ2-4; D is perhaps TRBD1 (6 bases). Trimming removed 3 bases at V and 7 bases at J, with 13 bases between. The CDR3 has 14 residues. Germline-derived CDR1 and CDR2 are SNHLY and FYNNEI. CDR3 in amino acids: CASSEGPRGNIQYF. The CDR3 DNA reads TGTGCCAGCAGTGAGGGCCCGAGGGGGAACATTCAGTACTTC.

This chain connects TRBV7-9 to TRBJ2-6; a possible D gene is TRBD2 (5 bases). This CDR3 is built from 16 residues. Germline V gene lookup returns CDR1 SEHNR and CDR2 FQNEAQ (reference sequence). Trimming pared 5 bases from V and 0 bases from J, leaving 11 bases between. The CDR3 DNA sequence: TGTGCCAGCAGCCGAAGGGAGCTCTCTGGGGCCAACGTCCTGACTTTC. It translates to CASSRRELSGANVLTF. The variable domain in full, completed from reference TRBV7-9 and TRBJ2-6, reads DTGVSQNPRHKITKRGQNVTFRCDPISEHNRLYWYRQTLGQGPEFLTYFQNEAQLEKSRLLSDRFSAERPKGSFSTLEIQRTEQGDSAMYLCASSRRELSGANVLTFGAGSRLTVL.

This sequence joins TRBV29-1 and TRBJ2-1, with 7 bases lining up with TRBD2. CDR3 length: 14 residues. The V gene's germline CDR1 is SQVTM and CDR2 ANQGSEA. Trimming removed 4 bases from V and 6 bases from J; junction bases left unmatched: 9. The CDR3 protein is CSVVAGAAFNEQFF. In DNA, the CDR3 is TGCAGCGTTGTGGCGGGAGCTGCCTTCAATGAGCAGTTCTTC.

The table lists this clone with a count of one. The chain is built from TRBV7-2 and TRBJ2-7; the D gene is possibly TRBD2 (6 bases). Germline values: CDR1 SGHTA, CDR2 FQGNSA. Trimming took off 5 bases at V and 3 bases at J, with 14 bases between the two ends. The CDR3 sequence is 14 residues long. For the CDR3, the DNA is TGTGCCAGCAGCGGCCGGGGACTCCACTACGAGCAGTACTTC. Encoded protein: CASSGRGLHYEQYF.

V is TRBV4-3 and J is TRBJ2-3; 10 positions match TRBD2. The germline CDR1 and CDR2 sequences are LGHNA and YSLEER. The V and J ends lost 8 bases and 5 bases, in that order; junction bases with no gene match: 10. CDR3 length equals 15 residues. The CDR3 region is CASGSVAGGIDTQYF. Here the CDR3 DNA reads TGCGCCAGCGGGTCGGTAGCGGGAGGTATAGATACGCAGTATTTT.

The chain uses TRBV6-1 and TRBJ1-6; TRBD1 aligns across 7 bases. The V and J ends lost 5 bases and 10 bases, in that order; junction bases with no gene match: 8. This CDR3 contains 14 residues. The germline gives CDR1 MNHNS, CDR2 SASEGT. CDR3 coding DNA: TGTGCCAGCAGTCCTGACAGGGTAGGATCACCCCTCCACTTT. Translated, it gives CASSPDRVGSPLHF.

The chain uses TRBV28 and TRBJ1-6; TRBD1 matches 8 bases. CDR1 MDHEN and CDR2 SYDVKM come from the germline V gene. J was trimmed by 2 bases and V by 5 bases; bases with no gene match: 5. The CDR3 covers 16 residues. The CDR3 DNA sequence: TGTGCCAGCAGTCCCAACAGGGGGACCTATAATTCACCCCTCCACTTT. This encodes CASSPNRGTYNSPLHF. Drawing the rest from reference TRBV28 and TRBJ1-6, the complete variable domain is DVKVTQSSRYLVKRTGEKVFLECVQDMDHENMFWYRQDPGLGLRLIYFSYDVKMKEKGDIPEGYSVSREKKERFSLILESASTNQTSMYLCASSPNRGTYNSPLHFGNGTRLTVT.

This chain joins TRBV28 and TRBJ1-1; D possibly corresponds to TRBD1 (5 bases). The CDR3 is 14 residues long. Germline values: CDR1 MDHEN, CDR2 SYDVKM. Trimming took off 6 bases at V and 0 bases at J, with 11 bases between the two ends. The CDR3 nucleotides read TGTGCCAGCAGCCAGGGCGGGATGAACACTGAAGCTTTCTTT. The encoded protein is CASSQGGMNTEAFF.

The V gene is TRBV6-5, the J gene TRBJ1-1; TRBD1 matches 7 bases. After removal of 7 bases from V and 0 bases from J, the junction contained 2 bases not matched to a gene. The CDR3 consists of 13 residues. The germline V gene encodes CDR1 MNHEY and CDR2 SVGAGI. CDR3 bases: TGTGCCAGCACCGGGACAGTGAACACTGAAGCTTTCTTT. Protein sequence: CASTGTVNTEAFF.

Details on this clone: Other DNA sequences from this sample encode an identical CDR3 as well. The CDR3 DNA follows: TGTGCCAGCAGTTTGACTGACTATGGCTACACCTTC. This encodes CASSLTDYGYTF. V usage is TRBV28 and J usage is TRBJ1-2; D gene ambiguous. The CDR3 is made up of 12 amino acids. The V end lost 3 bases, the J end lost 3 bases, and 5 bases lay between the germline ends. In germline, CDR1 is MDHEN, CDR2 SYDVKM.

The chain links TRBV11-2 to TRBJ2-1; possibly TRBD2 for D (5 bases). V shed 5 bases and J shed 0 bases, with 8 bases lying between them. The germline V gene has CDR1 SGHAT and CDR2 FQNNGV. The CDR3 contains 14 residues. The CDR3 nucleotides are TGTGCCAGCAGCCCGCGGGTCTCCTACAATGAGCAGTTCTTC. The encoded protein is CASSPRVSYNEQFF.

CDR3 sequence (DNA): TGTGCCAGCAGACCTGGGACAGGGGGTGATCAGCCCCAGCATTTT. Its translation is CASRPGTGGDQPQHF. The rearrangement joins TRBV6-5 to TRBJ1-5, with TRBD1 matching 11 bases. The CDR3 runs 15 residues. The germline V gene has CDR1 MNHEY and CDR2 SVGAGI. J was trimmed by 5 bases and V by 6 bases; bases with no gene match: 6.

V and J are TRBV28 and TRBJ1-1, with 7 bases that match TRBD1. Germline V lookup: CDR1 MDHEN, CDR2 SYDVKM. The CDR3 totals 12 residues. V lost 4 bases and J lost 11; bases outside the gene matches: 7. For the CDR3, the DNA is TGTGCCAGCAGTTGGAGGAGACAGGGTGCTTTCTTT. Translated: CASSWRRQGAFF.

This rearrangement joins TRBV19 to TRBJ1-1; D possibly corresponds to TRBD1 (5 bases). Germline V CDR1 and CDR2: LNHDA, SQIVND (reference sequence). This CDR3 has 12 amino acids. V lost 7 bases, J lost 10 bases, and 16 bases lay in between. This chain's CDR3 is CASIGSGRRAFF. CDR3 DNA: TGTGCCAGTATTGGATCAGGGAGACGAGCTTTCTTT.

The rearrangement joins TRBV12-3 or TRBV12-4 to TRBJ1-6, with D unresolved. V was trimmed by 6 bases and J by 7 bases, leaving 10 bases between them. This CDR3 is built from 13 residues. CDR3 amino acids: CASSPIGNSPLHF. CDR3 sequence (DNA): TGTGCCAGCAGCCCAATTGGCAATTCACCCCTCCACTTT.

The chain joins TRBV7-8 to TRBJ1-3; no reliable D call. V was trimmed by 2 bases and J by 0 bases, leaving 11 bases between them. The CDR3 spans 16 residues. Germline assignment: CDR1 SGHVS and CDR2 FQNEAQ. The DNA of the CDR3 is TGTGCCAGCAGCTTAATGTTTCCGGTCTCTGGAAACACCATATATTTT. Translating gives CASSLMFPVSGNTIYF.

The V and J genes are TRBV7-9 and TRBJ1-4; 10 bases are a match to TRBD1. The J segment lost 8 bases and the V segment lost 4 bases, leaving 4 bases of the junction unmatched. The CDR3 spans 14 residues. CDR1 is SEHNR, CDR2 FQNEAQ, per germline (reference sequence). The CDR3: CASSSGQGGEKLFF. For the CDR3, the DNA is TGTGCCAGCAGCTCAGGACAGGGGGGAGAAAAACTGTTTTTT. The full variable domain, its missing parts supplied by reference TRBV7-9 and TRBJ1-4, is DTGVSQNPRHKITKRGQNVTFRCDPISEHNRLYWYRQTLGQGPEFLTYFQNEAQLEKSRLLSDRFSAERPKGSFSTLEIQRTEQGDSAMYLCASSSGQGGEKLFFGSGTQLSVL.